This TCR beta chain stems from a study of blood T cell repertoires in COVID-19. As for the study in general: Acute and convalescent COVID-19 samples came from the United States, Italy and Spain. PBMCs, B-cell-depleted T cells, or T cells provided the cDNA or gDNA that made up the material.

There are 15 residues in the CDR3. Germline V CDR1 and CDR2: SGDLS, YYNGEE. V lost 4 bases and J 0 bases, leaving 13 bases between the germline ends. Study processing details: Counts of nucleated cells, estimated from reference gene primer amplification, were obtained. Using immunoSEQ multiplex PCR, the repertoire was profiled, and TCRdb retains in-frame clones only, with some absent. V and J calls and clone size are those listed in that table; D and trimming were worked out from the DNA. The sample lists some 150,000 clones, about 77% occurring once. This clonotype was sampled from a man aged 55 to 70 with acute or convalescent COVID-19. Sequencing input: peripheral blood. The J gene is TRBJ1-1, the V gene TRBV9; D is uncertain. The CDR3 DNA follows: TGTGCCAGCAGCCTCGCTGTAACACTGAACACTGAAGCTTTCTTT. Translating gives CASSLAVTLNTEAFF.